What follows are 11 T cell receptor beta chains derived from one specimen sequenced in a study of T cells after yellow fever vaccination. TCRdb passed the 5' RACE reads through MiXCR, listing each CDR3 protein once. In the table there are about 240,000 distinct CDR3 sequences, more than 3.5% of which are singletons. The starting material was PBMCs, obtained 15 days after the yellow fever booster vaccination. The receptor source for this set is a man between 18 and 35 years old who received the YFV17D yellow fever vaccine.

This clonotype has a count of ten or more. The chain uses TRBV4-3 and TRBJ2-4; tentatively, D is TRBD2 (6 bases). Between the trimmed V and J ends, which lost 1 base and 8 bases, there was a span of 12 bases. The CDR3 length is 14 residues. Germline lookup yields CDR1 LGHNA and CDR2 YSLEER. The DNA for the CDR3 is TGCGCCAGCAGCCAAGGACTAGGGAGACACATTCAGTACTTC. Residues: CASSQGLGRHIQYF.

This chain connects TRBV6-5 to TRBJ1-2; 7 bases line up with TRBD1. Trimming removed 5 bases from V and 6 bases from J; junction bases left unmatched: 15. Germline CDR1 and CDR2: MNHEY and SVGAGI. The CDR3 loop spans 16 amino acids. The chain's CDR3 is CASSPDRDQTSDGYTF. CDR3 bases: TGTGCCAGCAGTCCCGACAGGGATCAAACCTCTGATGGCTACACCTTC.

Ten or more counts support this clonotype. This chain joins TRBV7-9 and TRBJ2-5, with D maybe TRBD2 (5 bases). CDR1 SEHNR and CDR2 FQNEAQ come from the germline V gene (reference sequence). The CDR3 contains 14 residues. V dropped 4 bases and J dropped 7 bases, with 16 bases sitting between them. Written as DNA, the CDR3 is TGTGCCAGCAGCTCTAGGGAGCGCGGGTCGACCCAGTACTTC. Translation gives CASSSRERGSTQYF.

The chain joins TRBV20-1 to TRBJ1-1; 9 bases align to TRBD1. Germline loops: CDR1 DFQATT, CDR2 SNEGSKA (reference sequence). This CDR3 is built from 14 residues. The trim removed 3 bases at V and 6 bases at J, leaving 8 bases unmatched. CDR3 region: CSASRDRESPEAFF. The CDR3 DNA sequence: TGCAGTGCTAGCCGGGACAGGGAAAGCCCTGAAGCTTTCTTT.

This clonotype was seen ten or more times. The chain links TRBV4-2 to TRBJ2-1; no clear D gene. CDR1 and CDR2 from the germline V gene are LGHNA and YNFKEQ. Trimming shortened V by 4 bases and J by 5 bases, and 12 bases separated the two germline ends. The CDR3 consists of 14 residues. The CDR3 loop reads CASSPLDGNNEQFF. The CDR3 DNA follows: TGTGCCAGCAGCCCCCTGGACGGTAACAATGAGCAGTTCTTC.

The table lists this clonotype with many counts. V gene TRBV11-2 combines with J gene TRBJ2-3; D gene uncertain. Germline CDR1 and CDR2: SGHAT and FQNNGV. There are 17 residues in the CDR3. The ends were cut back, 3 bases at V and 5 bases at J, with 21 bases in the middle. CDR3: CASSLEYGQATEDTQYF. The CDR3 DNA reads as TGTGCCAGCAGCTTGGAGTATGGCCAAGCTACAGAAGATACGCAGTATTTT.

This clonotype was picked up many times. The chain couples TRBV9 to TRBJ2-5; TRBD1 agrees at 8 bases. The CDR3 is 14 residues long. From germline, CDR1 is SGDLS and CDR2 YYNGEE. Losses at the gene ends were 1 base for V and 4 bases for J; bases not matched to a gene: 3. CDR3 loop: CASSVWGTGETQYF. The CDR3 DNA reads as TGTGCCAGCAGCGTATGGGGGACAGGAGAGACCCAGTACTTC.

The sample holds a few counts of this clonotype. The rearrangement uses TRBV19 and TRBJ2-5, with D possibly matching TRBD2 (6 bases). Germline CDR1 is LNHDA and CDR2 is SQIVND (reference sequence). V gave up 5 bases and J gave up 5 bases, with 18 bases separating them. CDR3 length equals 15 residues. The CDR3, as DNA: TGTGCCAGTAGTTCGGGGGACTTACTACAGGAGACCCAGTACTTC. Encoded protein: CASSSGDLLQETQYF.

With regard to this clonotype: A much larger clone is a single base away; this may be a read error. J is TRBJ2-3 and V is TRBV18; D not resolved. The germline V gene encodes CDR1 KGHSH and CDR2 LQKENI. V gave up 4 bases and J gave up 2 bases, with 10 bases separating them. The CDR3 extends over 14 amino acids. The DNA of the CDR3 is TGTGCCAGCTCACTCATGTCAGCCACAGATACGCAGTATTTT. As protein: CASSLMSATDTQYF.

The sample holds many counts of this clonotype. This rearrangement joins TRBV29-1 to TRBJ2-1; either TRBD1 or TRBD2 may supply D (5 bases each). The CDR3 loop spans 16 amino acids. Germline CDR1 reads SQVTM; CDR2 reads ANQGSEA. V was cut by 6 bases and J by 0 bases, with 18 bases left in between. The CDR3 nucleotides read TGCAGCGTCGCAGGGACGAGGACCGGCTCCTACAATGAGCAGTTCTTC. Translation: CSVAGTRTGSYNEQFF.

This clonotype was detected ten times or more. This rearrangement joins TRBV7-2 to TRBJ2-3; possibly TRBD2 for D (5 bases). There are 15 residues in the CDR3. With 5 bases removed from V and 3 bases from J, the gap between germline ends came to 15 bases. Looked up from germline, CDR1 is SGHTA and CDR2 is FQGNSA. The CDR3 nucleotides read TGTGCCAGCAGCCATCCCAGCGGATATACAGATACGCAGTATTTT. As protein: CASSHPSGYTDTQYF.